The 8 T cell receptor beta chains below all came from one sample that was sequenced in a study of radiation and T cells in renal cell carcinoma. Clones were sequenced by immunoSEQ multiplex PCR, and TCRdb holds only the in-frame ones, with some missing. In the table there are around 180,000 clones, about 88% of which are singletons. Time point noted: blood 4 weeks post-SBRT, at nephrectomy. Specified treatment: 15 Gy SBRT to primary tumor, nephrectomy 4 weeks later. The specimen comprised blood, sampled from a patient whose treatment included radiotherapy and nephrectomy. The receptors were gathered from a woman between 50 and 59 years old with renal cell carcinoma.

The rearrangement joins TRBV27 to TRBJ2-1, with 8 bases that match TRBD2. The CDR3 consists of 16 residues. Germline V lookup: CDR1 MNHEY, CDR2 SMNVEV (reference sequence). The ends lost 5 bases at V and 4 bases at J; junction bases unmatched: 10. CDR3 amino acids: CASSPRAGTSYNEQFF. DNA of the CDR3: TGTGCCAGCAGTCCAAGAGCCGGGACTAGTTACAATGAGCAGTTCTTC.

With regard to this clone: Distinct nucleotide sequences in the sample also encode this CDR3. The chain is built from TRBV5-6 and TRBJ1-2; D remains unclear. The V end was cut by 0 bases, the J end by 4 bases, with 4 bases between. Per the germline V gene, CDR1 is SGHDT and CDR2 is YYEEEE. This CDR3 is 12 amino acids long. The CDR3 DNA reads as TGTGCCAGCAGCTTGGACTCCTATGGCTACACCTTC. Translating it yields CASSLDSYGYTF.

The rearrangement uses TRBV30 and TRBJ1-1; no firm D call. Germline loops: CDR1 GTSNPN, CDR2 SVGIG (reference sequence). Trimming shortened V by 5 bases and J by 0 bases, and 4 bases separated the two germline ends. The CDR3 runs 11 residues. This CDR3 reads CAWGMNTEAFF. CDR3 nucleotides: TGTGCCTGGGGTATGAACACTGAAGCTTTCTTT.

There are a few counts of this clone. The J gene is TRBJ1-1, the V gene TRBV10-3, with a tentative D call TRBD1 (5 bases). Germline assignment: CDR1 ENHRY and CDR2 SYGVKD. This CDR3 has 14 residues. Trimming removed 2 bases from V and 1 base from J, with 8 bases in between. CDR3 sequence (DNA): TGTGCCATCAGTGAGCAAGGGGAGAACACTGAAGCTTTCTTT. Amino acids: CAISEQGENTEAFF.

CDR3 nucleotides: TGTGCCAGCAGCTCCACTGCGTCTCAGCCCCAGCATTTT. It specifies CASSSTASQPQHF. The gene calls are TRBV7-8 and TRBJ1-5; D not certain. Trimming took off 4 bases at V and 6 bases at J, with 10 bases between the two ends. Germline V gives CDR1 SGHVS, CDR2 FQNEAQ. The CDR3 runs 13 residues.

The J gene is TRBJ1-6, the V gene TRBV7-9, with 7 bases that match TRBD1. CDR1 is SEHNR and CDR2 is FQNEAQ in the germline V gene (reference sequence). V trimming: 5 bases; J trimming: 5 bases; junction bases outside the gene matches: 9. This CDR3 is built from 16 residues. The CDR3 sequence is CASSPTGTDDNSPLHF. The DNA of the CDR3 is TGTGCCAGCAGCCCCACCGGGACAGACGATAATTCACCCCTCCACTTT.

The chain carries TRBV7-9 and TRBJ2-7; D may match TRBD1 or TRBD2 (5 bases each). CDR3 length: 18 residues. Germline lookup yields CDR1 SEHNR and CDR2 FQNEAQ (reference sequence). Trimming shortened V by 3 bases and J by 2 bases, and 23 bases separated the two germline ends. CDR3 coding DNA: TGTGCCAGCAGCTTCCATAAACGGACTGTTTTCAGGGCCTACGAGCAGTACTTC. Residues: CASSFHKRTVFRAYEQYF.

The J gene is TRBJ1-2, the V gene TRBV5-4; tentative D call: TRBD1 (6 bases). The CDR3 consists of 14 residues. Germline CDR1 reads SGHNT; CDR2 reads YYREEE (reference sequence). Trimming took off 5 bases at V and 4 bases at J, with 15 bases between the two ends. This CDR3 is CASRAGGASYGYTF. DNA for the CDR3: TGTGCCAGCAGGGCGGGGGGCGCTAGCTATGGCTACACCTTC.